The rows below give T cell receptor beta chains drawn from one sample of a study of Graves' ophthalmopathy and Graves' hyperthyroidism. One entry per CDR3 protein, called by TCRdb with MiXCR from the multiplex PCR reads. The sample comprises a few hundred thousand distinct CDR3 sequences, roughly 15% of which are singletons, and approximately 7% rests with the top ten. The sample consisted of peripheral blood. These receptors were obtained from a woman between 18 and 29 years old with stable Graves' hyperthyroidism. Both conserved end residues are part of each CDR3. A D gene is named only where the DNA matches it firmly. Clone size is shown for a subset of rows, as once, few, many or a class of expanded clone.

clone_size: once
d_call: NA
v_call: TRBV6-1
j_call: TRBJ1-3
cdr3_nt: TGTGCCAGCAAAGTGGGCTCTGGAAACACCATATATTTT
cdr3_aa: CASKVGSGNTIYF

clone_size: NA
d_call: NA
v_call: TRBV11-2
j_call: TRBJ1-6
cdr3_nt: TGTGCCAGCAGCTCAAAATCCCTCCGGAGACAATATAATTCACCCCTCCACTTT
cdr3_aa: CASSSKSLRRQYNSPLHF

clone_size: many
d_call: NA
v_call: TRBV5-1
j_call: TRBJ2-4
cdr3_nt: TGCGCCAGCAGCTTTCAGGGGGGCGAAAACATTCAGTACTTC
cdr3_aa: CASSFQGGENIQYF

clone_size: few
d_call: TRBD1
v_call: TRBV4-2
j_call: TRBJ1-1
cdr3_nt: TGTGCCAGCAGCCCTTCGACAGGGGGCTCACAAACTGAAGCTTTCTTT
cdr3_aa: CASSPSTGGSQTEAFF

clone_size: many
d_call: TRBD1
v_call: TRBV5-1
j_call: TRBJ1-2
cdr3_nt: TGCGCCAGCAGCCACGGACAGGGGGATTCCTATGGCTACACCTTC
cdr3_aa: CASSHGQGDSYGYTF

clone_size: many
d_call: NA
v_call: TRBV7-3
j_call: TRBJ1-1
cdr3_nt: TGTGCCAGCAGCTTCTCGGTGAACACTGAAGCTTTCTTT
cdr3_aa: CASSFSVNTEAFF

clone_size: many
d_call: TRBD1
v_call: TRBV2
j_call: TRBJ1-1
cdr3_nt: TGTGCCAGCAGTGAGTCCCGACGAGGGGGCAGCACTGAAGCTTTCTTT
cdr3_aa: CASSESRRGGSTEAFF

clone_size: NA
d_call: NA
v_call: TRBV6-1
j_call: TRBJ2-2
cdr3_nt: TGTGCCAGCAGTGAAGGCGGACACCTCACCGGGGAGCTGTTTTTT
cdr3_aa: CASSEGGHLTGELFF

clone_size: few
d_call: NA
v_call: TRBV12-3/TRBV12-4
j_call: TRBJ2-4
cdr3_nt: TGTGCCAGCAGTTTTGGGCGCCCAGCTCCCTCCTTGGTGTACTTC
cdr3_aa: CASSFGRPAPSLVYF

clone_size: NA
d_call: TRBD1
v_call: TRBV5-1
j_call: TRBJ2-7
cdr3_nt: TGCGCCAGCAGGGCCCTGGGGACAGGGGGACCCTCCTACGAGCAGTACTTC
cdr3_aa: CASRALGTGGPSYEQYF

clone_size: many
d_call: TRBD1
v_call: TRBV24-1
j_call: TRBJ1-6
cdr3_nt: TGTGCCACCAGTGCTCCTCTCCGACAGGGAGTAGAATCACCCCTCCACTTT
cdr3_aa: CATSAPLRQGVESPLHF

clone_size: many
d_call: TRBD1
v_call: TRBV6-5
j_call: TRBJ1-6
cdr3_nt: TGTGCCAGCAGTCGGACAGGGGGCAGCTCACCCCTCCACTTT
cdr3_aa: CASSRTGGSSPLHF

clone_size: many
d_call: NA
v_call: TRBV7-2
j_call: TRBJ2-7
cdr3_nt: TGTGCCAGCAGCCCCGATAAATTTATCTACGAGCAGTACTTC
cdr3_aa: CASSPDKFIYEQYF

clone_size: many
d_call: NA
v_call: TRBV9
j_call: TRBJ2-2
cdr3_nt: TGTGCCAGCAGCGTAGATTTGAGGGACGCCTTAACCGGGGAGCTGTTTTTT
cdr3_aa: CASSVDLRDALTGELFF

clone_size: many
d_call: NA
v_call: TRBV6-2/TRBV6-3
j_call: TRBJ1-1
cdr3_nt: TGTGCCAGTCGGGACACCAGAAACACTGAAGCTTTCTTT
cdr3_aa: CASRDTRNTEAFF

clone_size: many
d_call: NA
v_call: TRBV19
j_call: TRBJ1-2
cdr3_nt: TGTGCCAGTAGTATAACAGATTATGGCTACACCTTC
cdr3_aa: CASSITDYGYTF

clone_size: many
d_call: TRBD1
v_call: TRBV12-3/TRBV12-4
j_call: TRBJ2-5
cdr3_nt: TGTGCCAGCAGTCCCACAGGGGGCGGAGAGACCCAGTACTTC
cdr3_aa: CASSPTGGGETQYF

clone_size: many
d_call: TRBD1
v_call: TRBV6-1
j_call: TRBJ2-7
cdr3_nt: TGTGCCAGCAGTGAGGCGAAGGGGGCTTACGAGCAGTACTTC
cdr3_aa: CASSEAKGAYEQYF

clone_size: NA
d_call: NA
v_call: TRBV28
j_call: TRBJ2-7
cdr3_nt: TGTGCCAGCAGCGTGGAGGAGAACTCCTACGAGCAGTACTTC
cdr3_aa: CASSVEENSYEQYF

clone_size: many
d_call: NA
v_call: TRBV14
j_call: TRBJ1-2
cdr3_nt: TGTGCCAGCAGCCGGGCGGGGTACTATGGCTACACCTTC
cdr3_aa: CASSRAGYYGYTF

clone_size: many
d_call: TRBD1
v_call: TRBV12-3/TRBV12-4
j_call: TRBJ1-5
cdr3_nt: TGTGCCAGCCGGGGACAGGGGGCGAATCAGCCCCAGCATTTT
cdr3_aa: CASRGQGANQPQHF

clone_size: many
d_call: NA
v_call: TRBV4-1
j_call: TRBJ1-1
cdr3_nt: TGCGCCAGCAGCCAAGATCCGCAAGGGGCGCAAGACACTGAAGCTCTCTTT
cdr3_aa: CASSQDPQGAQDTEALF

clone_size: many
d_call: TRBD1
v_call: TRBV6-5
j_call: TRBJ1-6
cdr3_nt: TGTGCCAGCAGGTCACCGGGACAGGGTAGTTCACCCCTCCACTTT
cdr3_aa: CASRSPGQGSSPLHF

clone_size: many
d_call: NA
v_call: TRBV12-3/TRBV12-4
j_call: TRBJ1-2
cdr3_nt: TGTGCCAGCAGCCCCGGACGGAAAATTGGTGGCTACACCTTC
cdr3_aa: CASSPGRKIGGYTF

clone_size: many
d_call: NA
v_call: TRBV7-8
j_call: TRBJ1-1
cdr3_nt: TGTGCCAGCAGCTTAGCTGAAGTGATCCCTGAAGCTTTCTTT
cdr3_aa: CASSLAEVIPEAFF

clone_size: many
d_call: NA
v_call: TRBV12-3/TRBV12-4
j_call: TRBJ1-2
cdr3_nt: TGTGCCAGCAGAGCAACAGGGATCTCTGGCTACACCTTC
cdr3_aa: CASRATGISGYTF

clone_size: few
d_call: NA
v_call: TRBV13
j_call: TRBJ2-7
cdr3_nt: TGTGCCAGCAGGCATTCCGGGACGGGCTACGAGCAGTACTTC
cdr3_aa: CASRHSGTGYEQYF

clone_size: NA
d_call: NA
v_call: TRBV13
j_call: TRBJ1-3
cdr3_nt: TGTGCCAGCAGCAATTGGGGGGGATCTGGAAACACCATATATTTT
cdr3_aa: CASSNWGGSGNTIYF

clone_size: many
d_call: NA
v_call: TRBV5-1
j_call: TRBJ2-6
cdr3_nt: TGCGCCAGCAGCTTGAACAGGCGCTCTGGGGCCAACGTCCTGACTTTC
cdr3_aa: CASSLNRRSGANVLTF

clone_size: few
d_call: TRBD1
v_call: TRBV24-1
j_call: TRBJ2-2
cdr3_nt: TGTGCCACCATCGTACGACAGGGCAATAACACCGGGGAGCTGTTTTTT
cdr3_aa: CATIVRQGNNTGELFF

clone_size: many
d_call: NA
v_call: TRBV24-1
j_call: TRBJ1-1
cdr3_nt: TGTGCCACCAGTGAGGGAGGGCAGTCGAACACTGAAGCTTTCTTT
cdr3_aa: CATSEGGQSNTEAFF

clone_size: NA
d_call: NA
v_call: TRBV7-8
j_call: TRBJ1-5
cdr3_nt: TGTGCCAGCAGCAGCAGGAGATCTCTAAATCAGCCCCAGCATTTT
cdr3_aa: CASSSRRSLNQPQHF

clone_size: many
d_call: TRBD1
v_call: TRBV11-2
j_call: TRBJ1-5
cdr3_nt: TGTGCCAGCAGCTTAGAACAGGGGGCGAGAAATCAGCCCCAGCATTTT
cdr3_aa: CASSLEQGARNQPQHF

clone_size: many
d_call: NA
v_call: TRBV12-3/TRBV12-4
j_call: TRBJ2-4
cdr3_nt: TGTGCCAGCACCTATTTGGGTAGAGTCTACTTC
cdr3_aa: CASTYLGRVYF